The T cell receptor beta chain described here comes from a study of T cells after yellow fever vaccination. The V gene's germline CDR1 is LGHNA and CDR2 YSLEER. Trimming shortened V by 0 bases and J by 7 bases, and 9 bases separated the two germline ends. The CDR3 length is 13 residues. TCRdb used MiXCR to reprocess the 5' RACE reads, holding one entry per CDR3 protein. The sample comprises approximately 150,000 distinct CDR3 sequences, 9.3% of which are singletons, and about 40% rests with the top ten. J is TRBJ2-5 and V is TRBV4-3; D gene ambiguous. This receptor was identified in a man aged 18 to 30 who received the YFV17D yellow fever vaccine. The specimen comprised CD8+ T cells sorted from PBMCs, sampled 45 days after the yellow fever booster vaccination. The CDR3 DNA sequence: TGCGCCAGCAGCCAAGAGGCATTAGGGACCCAGTACTTC. Translation: CASSQEALGTQYF.